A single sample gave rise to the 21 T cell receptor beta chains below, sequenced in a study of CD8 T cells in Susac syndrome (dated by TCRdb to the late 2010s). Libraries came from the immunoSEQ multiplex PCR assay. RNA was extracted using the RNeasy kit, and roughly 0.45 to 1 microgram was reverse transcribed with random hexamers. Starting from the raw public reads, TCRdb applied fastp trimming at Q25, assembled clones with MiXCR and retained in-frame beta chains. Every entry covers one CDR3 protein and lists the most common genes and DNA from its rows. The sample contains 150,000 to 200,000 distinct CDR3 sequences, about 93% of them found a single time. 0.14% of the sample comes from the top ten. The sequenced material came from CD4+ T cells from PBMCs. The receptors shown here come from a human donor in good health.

CDR3 nucleotide sequence: TGCAGCGGCGGGACGGGGACTGAAGCTTTCTTT. It translates to CSGGTGTEAFF. The rearrangement links TRBV29-1 to TRBJ1-1; D perhaps matches TRBD1 (5 bases). V was shortened by 7 bases and J by 5 bases, with 11 bases between the two germline ends. CDR1 is SQVTM and CDR2 is ANQGSEA in the germline V gene. This CDR3 comprises 11 residues.

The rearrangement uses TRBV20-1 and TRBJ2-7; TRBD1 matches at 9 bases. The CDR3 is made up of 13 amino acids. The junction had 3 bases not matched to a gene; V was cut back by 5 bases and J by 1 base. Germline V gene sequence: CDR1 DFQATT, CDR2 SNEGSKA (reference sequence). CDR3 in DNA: TGCAGTGCTTGGGACAGGGCGTCCTACGAGCAGTACTTC. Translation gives CSAWDRASYEQYF.

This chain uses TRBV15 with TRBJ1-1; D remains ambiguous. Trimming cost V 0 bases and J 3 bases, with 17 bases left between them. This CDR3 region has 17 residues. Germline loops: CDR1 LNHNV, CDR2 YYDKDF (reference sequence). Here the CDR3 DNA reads TGTGCCACCAGCAGAGATCCCGTAGGGCGGGCGGACACTGAAGCTTTCTTT. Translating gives CATSRDPVGRADTEAFF.

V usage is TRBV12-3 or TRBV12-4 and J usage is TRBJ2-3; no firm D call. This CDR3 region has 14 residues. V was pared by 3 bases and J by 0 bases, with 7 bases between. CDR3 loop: CASSFGHSTDTQYF. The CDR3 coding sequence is TGTGCCAGCAGTTTCGGTCATAGCACAGATACGCAGTATTTT.

The CDR3: CASSPPRRTGELFF. The CDR3 coding sequence is TGTGCCAGCTCACCTCCGCGGAGAACCGGGGAGCTGTTTTTT. The J gene is TRBJ2-2, the V gene TRBV18; D not resolved. CDR3 length: 14 residues. In germline, CDR1 is KGHSH, CDR2 LQKENI. The V and J ends lost 3 bases and 5 bases respectively, with 10 bases between them.

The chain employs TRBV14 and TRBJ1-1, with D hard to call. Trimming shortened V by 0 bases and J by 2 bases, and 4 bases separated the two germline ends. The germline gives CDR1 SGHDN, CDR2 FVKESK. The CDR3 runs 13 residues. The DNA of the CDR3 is TGTGCCAGCAGCCAAGACGAAAACACTGAAGCTTTCTTT. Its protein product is CASSQDENTEAFF. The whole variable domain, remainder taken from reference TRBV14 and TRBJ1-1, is EAGVTQFPSHSVIEKGQTVTLRCDPISGHDNLYWYRRVMGKEIKFLLHFVKESKQDESGMPNNRFLAERTGGTYSTLKVQPAELEDSGVYFCASSQDENTEAFFGQGTRLTVV.

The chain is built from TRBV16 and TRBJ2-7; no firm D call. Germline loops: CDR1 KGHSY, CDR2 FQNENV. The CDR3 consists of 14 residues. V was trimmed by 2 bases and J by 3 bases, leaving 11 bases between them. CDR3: CASSQQLGFYEQYF. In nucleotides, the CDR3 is TGTGCCAGCAGCCAACAGCTAGGGTTCTACGAGCAGTACTTC.

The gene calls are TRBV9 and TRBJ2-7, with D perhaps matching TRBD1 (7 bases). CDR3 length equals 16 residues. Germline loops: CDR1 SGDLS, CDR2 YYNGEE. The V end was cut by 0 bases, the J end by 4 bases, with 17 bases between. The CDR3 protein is CASSVATGDSLYEQYF. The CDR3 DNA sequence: TGTGCCAGCAGCGTAGCTACAGGGGACTCGTTGTACGAGCAGTACTTC.

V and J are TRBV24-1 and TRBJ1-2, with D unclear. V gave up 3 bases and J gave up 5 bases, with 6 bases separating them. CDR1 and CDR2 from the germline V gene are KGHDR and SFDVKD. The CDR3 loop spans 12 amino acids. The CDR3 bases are TGTGCCACCAGTGATGGACGGTATGGCTACACCTTC. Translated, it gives CATSDGRYGYTF.

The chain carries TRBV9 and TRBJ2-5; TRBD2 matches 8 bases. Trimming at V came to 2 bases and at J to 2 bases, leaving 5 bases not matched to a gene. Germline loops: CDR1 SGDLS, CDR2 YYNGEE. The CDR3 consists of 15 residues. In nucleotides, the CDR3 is TGTGCCAGCAGCGTCACGACTAGCGCTCAAGAGACCCAGTACTTC. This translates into CASSVTTSAQETQYF.

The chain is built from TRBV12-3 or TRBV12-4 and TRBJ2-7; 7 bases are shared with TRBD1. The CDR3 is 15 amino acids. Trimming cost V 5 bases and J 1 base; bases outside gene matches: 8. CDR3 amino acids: CASSPGTAESYEQYF. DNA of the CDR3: TGTGCCAGCAGTCCCGGGACAGCGGAATCCTACGAGCAGTACTTC.

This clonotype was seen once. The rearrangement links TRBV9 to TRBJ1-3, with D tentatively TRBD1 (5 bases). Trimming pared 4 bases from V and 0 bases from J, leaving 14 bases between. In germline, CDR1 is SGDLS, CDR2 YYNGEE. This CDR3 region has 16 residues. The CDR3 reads CASSSRDRYSGNTIYF. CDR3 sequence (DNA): TGTGCCAGCAGCTCAAGGGACCGCTACTCTGGAAACACCATATATTTT.

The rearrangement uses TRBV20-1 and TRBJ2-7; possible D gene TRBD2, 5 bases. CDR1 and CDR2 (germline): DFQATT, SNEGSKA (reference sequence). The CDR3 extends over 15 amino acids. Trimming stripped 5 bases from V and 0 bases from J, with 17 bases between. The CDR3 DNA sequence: TGCAGTGCTGGCCGAGGCGGGTCGACCTCCTACGAGCAGTACTTC. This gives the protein CSAGRGGSTSYEQYF.

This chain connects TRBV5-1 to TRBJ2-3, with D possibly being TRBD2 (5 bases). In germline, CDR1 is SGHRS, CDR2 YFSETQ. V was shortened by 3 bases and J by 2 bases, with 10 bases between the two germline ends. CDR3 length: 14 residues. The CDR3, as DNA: TGCGCCAGCAGCTCCCGGGGTACCACAGATACGCAGTATTTT. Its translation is CASSSRGTTDTQYF.

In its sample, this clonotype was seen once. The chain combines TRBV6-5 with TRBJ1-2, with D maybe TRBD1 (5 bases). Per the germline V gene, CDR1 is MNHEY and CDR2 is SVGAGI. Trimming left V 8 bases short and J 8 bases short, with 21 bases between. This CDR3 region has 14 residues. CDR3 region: CASSPRGPVEGYTF. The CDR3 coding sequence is TGTGCCAGCTCTCCGAGGGGCCCCGTCGAAGGCTACACCTTC.

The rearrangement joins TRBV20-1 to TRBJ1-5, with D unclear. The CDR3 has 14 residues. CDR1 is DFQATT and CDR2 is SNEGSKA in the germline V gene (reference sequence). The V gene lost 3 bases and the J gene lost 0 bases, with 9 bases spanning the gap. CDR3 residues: CSASGLGSNQPQHF. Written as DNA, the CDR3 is TGCAGTGCTAGTGGCCTAGGTAGCAATCAGCCCCAGCATTTT.

This CDR3 is CASSGGGAGPETQYF. The CDR3 region has the DNA TGTGCCAGCAGTGGAGGCGGGGCCGGGCCAGAGACCCAGTACTTC. The rearrangement joins TRBV2 to TRBJ2-5, with D possibly being TRBD2 (6 bases). The CDR3 spans 15 residues. CDR1 is SNHLY, CDR2 FYNNEI, per germline. The V end was cut by 4 bases, the J end by 4 bases, with 16 bases between.

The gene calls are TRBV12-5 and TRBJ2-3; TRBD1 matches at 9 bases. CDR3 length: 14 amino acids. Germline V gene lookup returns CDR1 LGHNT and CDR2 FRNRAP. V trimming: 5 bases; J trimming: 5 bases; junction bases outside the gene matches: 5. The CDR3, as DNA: TGTGCTAGTGGTCCGGGACAGGGCGGAGATACGCAGTATTTT. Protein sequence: CASGPGQGGDTQYF.

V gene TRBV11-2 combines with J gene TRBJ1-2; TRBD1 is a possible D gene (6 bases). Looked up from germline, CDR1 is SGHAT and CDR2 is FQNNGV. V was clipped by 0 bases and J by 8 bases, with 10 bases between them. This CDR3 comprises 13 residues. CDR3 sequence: CASSLDYREGYTF. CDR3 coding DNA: TGTGCCAGCAGCTTAGACTACAGGGAAGGCTACACCTTC.

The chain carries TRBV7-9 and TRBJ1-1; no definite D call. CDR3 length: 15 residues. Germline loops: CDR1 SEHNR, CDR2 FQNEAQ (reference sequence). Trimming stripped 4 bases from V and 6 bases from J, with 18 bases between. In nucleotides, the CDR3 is TGTGCCAGCAGCTCGATAGGCCCCCGAGGCCCTGAAGCTTTCTTT. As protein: CASSSIGPRGPEAFF.

Here the CDR3 reads CSARASETQYF. CDR3 bases: TGCAGTGCTAGAGCCTCGGAGACCCAGTACTTC. The V gene is TRBV20-1, the J gene TRBJ2-5; D call uncertain. The V gene's germline CDR1 is DFQATT and CDR2 SNEGSKA (reference sequence). Trimming shortened V by 1 base and J by 5 bases, and 5 bases separated the two germline ends. The CDR3 contains 11 residues.